This T cell receptor beta chain is from a study of OX40 agonist ivuxolimab in advanced cancers. General study points: Compared with CD4+, CD8+ T cells on average had more expanded clones.

As concerns this clone: What it binds is not known.

Profiling relied on immunoSEQ multiplex PCR, and the TCRdb table lists in-frame clones only, not all of them. The sample has about 70,000 clones, about 89% seen once. The source material was CD4+ or CD8+ T cells sorted from blood, sampled in a trial of the OX40 agonist ivuxolimab. This TCR came from an adult with an advanced solid tumor such as melanoma, head and neck, liver or kidney cancer.

The CDR3: CASSVERTSGETQYF. As DNA, the CDR3 is TGTGCCAGCAGCGTAGAAAGGACTAGCGGGGAGACCCAGTACTTC. V gene TRBV9 combines with J gene TRBJ2-5, with TRBD2 matching 11 bases. The germline gives CDR1 SGDLS, CDR2 YYNGEE. The CDR3 contains 15 residues. Trimming at V came to 0 bases and at J to 5 bases, leaving 3 bases not matched to a gene.